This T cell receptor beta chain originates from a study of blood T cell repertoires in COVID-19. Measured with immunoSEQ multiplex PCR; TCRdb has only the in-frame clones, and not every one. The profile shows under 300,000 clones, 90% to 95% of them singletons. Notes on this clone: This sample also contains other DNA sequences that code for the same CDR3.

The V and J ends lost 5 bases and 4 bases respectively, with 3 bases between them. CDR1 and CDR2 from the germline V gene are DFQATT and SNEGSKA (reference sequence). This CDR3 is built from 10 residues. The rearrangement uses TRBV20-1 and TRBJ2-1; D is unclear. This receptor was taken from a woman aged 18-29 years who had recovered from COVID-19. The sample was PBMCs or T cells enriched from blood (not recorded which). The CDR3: CSAYYNEQFF. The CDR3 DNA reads TGCAGTGCTTATTACAATGAGCAGTTCTTC.